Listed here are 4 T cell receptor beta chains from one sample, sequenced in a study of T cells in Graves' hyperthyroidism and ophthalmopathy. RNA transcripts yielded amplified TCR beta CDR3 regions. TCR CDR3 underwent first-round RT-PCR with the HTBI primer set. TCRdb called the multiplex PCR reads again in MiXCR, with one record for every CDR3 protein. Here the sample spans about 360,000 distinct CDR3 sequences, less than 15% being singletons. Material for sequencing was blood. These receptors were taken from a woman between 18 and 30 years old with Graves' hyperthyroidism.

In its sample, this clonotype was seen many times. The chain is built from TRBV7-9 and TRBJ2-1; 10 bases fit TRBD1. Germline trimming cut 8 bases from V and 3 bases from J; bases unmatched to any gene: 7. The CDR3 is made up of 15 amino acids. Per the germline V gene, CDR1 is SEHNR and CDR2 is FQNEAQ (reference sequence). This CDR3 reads CASGSGTGVYNEQFF. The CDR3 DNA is TGTGCCAGCGGATCCGGGACAGGGGTCTACAATGAGCAGTTCTTC. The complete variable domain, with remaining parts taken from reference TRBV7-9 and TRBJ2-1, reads DTGVSQNPRHKITKRGQNVTFRCDPISEHNRLYWYRQTLGQGPEFLTYFQNEAQLEKSRLLSDRFSAERPKGSFSTLEIQRTEQGDSAMYLCASGSGTGVYNEQFFGPGTRLTVL.

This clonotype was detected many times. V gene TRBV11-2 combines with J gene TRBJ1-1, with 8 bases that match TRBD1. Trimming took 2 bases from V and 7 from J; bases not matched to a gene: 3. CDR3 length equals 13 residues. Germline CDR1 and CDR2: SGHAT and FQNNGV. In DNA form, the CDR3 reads TGTGCCAGCAGCTTACAGGGGGCGGTTGAAGCTTTCTTT. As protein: CASSLQGAVEAFF.

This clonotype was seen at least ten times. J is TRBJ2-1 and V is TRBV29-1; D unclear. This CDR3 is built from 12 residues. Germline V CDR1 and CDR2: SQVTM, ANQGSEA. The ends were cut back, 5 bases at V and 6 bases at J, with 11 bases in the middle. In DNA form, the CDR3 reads TGCAGCGTTTCCCTAATCCGCAATGAGCAGTTCTTC. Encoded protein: CSVSLIRNEQFF.

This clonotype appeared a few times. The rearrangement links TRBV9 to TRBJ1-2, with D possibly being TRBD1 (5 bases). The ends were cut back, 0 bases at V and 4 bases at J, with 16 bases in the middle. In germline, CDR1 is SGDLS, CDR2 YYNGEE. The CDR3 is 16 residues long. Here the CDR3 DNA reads TGTGCCAGCAGCGTAGAGGGCCAGGGAGGGACCTATGGCTACACCTTC. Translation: CASSVEGQGGTYGYTF. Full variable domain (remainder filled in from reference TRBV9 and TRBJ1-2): DSGVTQTPKHLITATGQRVTLRCSPRSGDLSVYWYQQSLDQGLQFLIQYYNGEERAKGNILERFSAQQFPDLHSELNLSSLELGDSALYFCASSVEGQGGTYGYTFGSGTRLTVV.